This T cell receptor (beta chain) was sequenced during a study of blood T cells in healthy people across ages. Findings and limits, study-wide: Unsorted PBMCs ruled out conclusive naive versus antigen-experienced comparison. It was held that the diversity estimates obtained from one million T cells were underestimates.

A second roughly 7 to 12 cycle PCR used barcoded and J-beta primers. Tagging of each cDNA molecule was performed by a template-switch adaptor with 12 random nucleotides. TCRdb independently ran MiXCR on the 5' RACE reads; one entry per CDR3 protein. The data contain 800,000 to 950,000 distinct CDR3 sequences, 35% to 40% of them singletons. The CDR3 runs 12 residues. V gave up 1 base and J gave up 4 bases, with 4 bases separating them. Germline values: CDR1 SGHTA, CDR2 FQGNSA. The sample providers were healthy Caucasian people from Russia, aged roughly 6 to 95. This clonotype was seen at least ten times. The antigen remains undetermined.

The V gene is TRBV7-2, the J gene TRBJ1-2; no definite D call. The source of this sequence is a man between 18 and 35 years old in good health. The sample taken for sequencing was blood. The CDR3 protein is CASSLGSYGYTF. The CDR3 nucleotides read TGTGCCAGCAGCTTAGGAAGCTATGGCTACACCTTC.